Only a few counts were recorded for the clone carrying this TCR beta chain. The antigen is unknown. Template switching, a step in the protocol, added a universal primer site, and cDNA carried unique molecular identifiers. From the 5' RACE reads, TCRdb called clonotypes with MiXCR, one entry per CDR3 protein. The sample includes around 500,000 distinct CDR3 sequences, approximately 14% of them seen just once. Trimming removed 2 bases from V and 2 bases from J, with 14 bases in between. CDR1 is MDHEN, CDR2 SYDVKM, per germline. The CDR3 totals 16 residues. This sample was included in a study of identical twins. Broader study findings: Analyses based on zero insertions could be partly confounded by invariant MAIT and iNKT cells.

These data were also reused for a study on yellow fever vaccine responses in identical twins. That work adds: On the reported evidence, twins' vaccine T cell responses seemed partly convergent and partly personalized.

The chain is built from TRBV28 and TRBJ2-3; possible D gene TRBD1, 8 bases. Sequenced input: CD4+ T cells sorted from blood. This clonotype was sampled from a woman under 30 in good health. DNA of the CDR3: TGTGCCAGCAGTTTAAGCGGGACAGGAATCACAGATACGCAGTATTTT. Protein: CASSLSGTGITDTQYF.